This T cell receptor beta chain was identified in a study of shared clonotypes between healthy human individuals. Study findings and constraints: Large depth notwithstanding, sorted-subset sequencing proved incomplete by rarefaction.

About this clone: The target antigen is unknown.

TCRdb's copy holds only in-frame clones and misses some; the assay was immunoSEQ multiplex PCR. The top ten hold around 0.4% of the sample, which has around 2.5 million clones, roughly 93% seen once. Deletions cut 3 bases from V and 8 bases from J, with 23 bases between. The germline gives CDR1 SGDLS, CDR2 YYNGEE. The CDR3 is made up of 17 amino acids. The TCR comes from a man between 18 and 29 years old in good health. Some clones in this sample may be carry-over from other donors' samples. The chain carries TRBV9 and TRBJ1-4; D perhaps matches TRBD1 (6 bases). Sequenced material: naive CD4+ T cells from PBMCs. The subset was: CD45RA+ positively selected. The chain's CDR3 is CASSAARGTINGEKLFF. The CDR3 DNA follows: TGTGCCAGCAGCGCGGCCAGGGGAACGATCAACGGGGAAAAACTGTTTTTT.